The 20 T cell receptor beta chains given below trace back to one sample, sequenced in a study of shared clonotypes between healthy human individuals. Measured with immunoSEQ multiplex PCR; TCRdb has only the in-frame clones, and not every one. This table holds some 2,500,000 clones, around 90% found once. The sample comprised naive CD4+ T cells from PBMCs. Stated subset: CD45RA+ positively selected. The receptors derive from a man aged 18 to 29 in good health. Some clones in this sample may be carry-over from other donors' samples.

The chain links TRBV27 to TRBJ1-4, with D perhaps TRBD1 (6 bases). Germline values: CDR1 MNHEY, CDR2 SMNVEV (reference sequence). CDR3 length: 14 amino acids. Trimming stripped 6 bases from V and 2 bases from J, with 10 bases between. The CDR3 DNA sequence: TGTGCCAGCAGGGGGGGGCCGACTAATGAAAAACTGTTTTTT. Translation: CASRGGPTNEKLFF. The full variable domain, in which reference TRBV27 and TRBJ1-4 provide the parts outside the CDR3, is EAQVTQNPRYLITVTGKKLTVTCSQNMNHEYMSWYRQDPGLGLRQIYYSMNVEVTDKGDVPEGYKVSRKEKRNFPLILESPSPNQTSLYFCASRGGPTNEKLFFGSGTQLSVL.

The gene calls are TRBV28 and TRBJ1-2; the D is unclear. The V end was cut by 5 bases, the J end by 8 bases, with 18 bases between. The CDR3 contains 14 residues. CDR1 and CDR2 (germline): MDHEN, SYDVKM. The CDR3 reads CASSPGPRTAGYTF. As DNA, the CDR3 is TGTGCCAGCAGTCCCGGTCCCCGAACGGCGGGCTACACCTTC.

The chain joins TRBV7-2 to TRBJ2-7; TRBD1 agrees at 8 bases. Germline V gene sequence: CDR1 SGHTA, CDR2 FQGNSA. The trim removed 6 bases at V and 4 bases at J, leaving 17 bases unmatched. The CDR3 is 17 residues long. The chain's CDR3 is CASSPFSDREALYEQYF. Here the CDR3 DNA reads TGTGCCAGCAGTCCTTTTTCGGACAGGGAGGCTTTGTACGAGCAGTACTTC.

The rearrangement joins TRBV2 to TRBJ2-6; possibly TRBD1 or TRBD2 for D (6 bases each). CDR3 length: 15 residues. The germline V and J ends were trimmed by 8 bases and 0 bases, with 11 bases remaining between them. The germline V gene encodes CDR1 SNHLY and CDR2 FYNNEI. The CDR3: CASGGRNSGANVLTF. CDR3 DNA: TGTGCCAGCGGGGGGCGAAACTCTGGGGCCAACGTCCTGACTTTC.

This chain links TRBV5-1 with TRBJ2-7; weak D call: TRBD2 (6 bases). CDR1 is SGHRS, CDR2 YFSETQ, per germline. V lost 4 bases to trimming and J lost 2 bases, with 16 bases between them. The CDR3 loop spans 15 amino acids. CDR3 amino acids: CASSISWTIPYEQYF. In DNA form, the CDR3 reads TGCGCCAGCAGCATTAGCTGGACTATTCCCTACGAGCAGTACTTC.

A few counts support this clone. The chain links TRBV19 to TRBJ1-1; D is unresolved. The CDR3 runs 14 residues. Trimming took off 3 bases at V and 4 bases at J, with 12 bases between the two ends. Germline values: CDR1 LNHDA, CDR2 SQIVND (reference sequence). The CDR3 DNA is TGTGCCAGTAGTATCGATCGTCGGGGCACTGAAGCTTTCTTT. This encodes CASSIDRRGTEAFF.

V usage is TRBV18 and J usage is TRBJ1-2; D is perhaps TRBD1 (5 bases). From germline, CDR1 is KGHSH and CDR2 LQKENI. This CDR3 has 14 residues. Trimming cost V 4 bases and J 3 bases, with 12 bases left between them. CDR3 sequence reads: CASSRAGGDYGYTF. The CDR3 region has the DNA TGTGCCAGCTCACGAGCTGGGGGTGACTATGGCTACACCTTC.

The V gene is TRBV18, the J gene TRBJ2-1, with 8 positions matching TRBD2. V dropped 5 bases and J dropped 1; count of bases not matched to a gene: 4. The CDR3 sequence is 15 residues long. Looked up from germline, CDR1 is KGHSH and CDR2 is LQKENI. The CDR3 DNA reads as TGTGCCAGCTCAGAGAGCGGGAGTTCCTACAATGAGCAGTTCTTC. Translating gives CASSESGSSYNEQFF.

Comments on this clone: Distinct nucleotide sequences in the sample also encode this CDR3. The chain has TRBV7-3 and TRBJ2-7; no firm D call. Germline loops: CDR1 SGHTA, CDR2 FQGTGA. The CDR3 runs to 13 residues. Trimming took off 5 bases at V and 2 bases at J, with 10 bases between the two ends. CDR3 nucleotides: TGTGCCAGCAGCCCGGGTCCCACCTACGAGCAGTACTTC. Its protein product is CASSPGPTYEQYF.

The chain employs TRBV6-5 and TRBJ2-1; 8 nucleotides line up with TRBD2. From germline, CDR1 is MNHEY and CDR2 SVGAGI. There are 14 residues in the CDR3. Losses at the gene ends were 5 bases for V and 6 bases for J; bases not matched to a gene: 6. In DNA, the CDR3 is TGTGCCAGCAGTCCCTCGGGAGGGCGCAATGAGCAGTTCTTC. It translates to CASSPSGGRNEQFF.

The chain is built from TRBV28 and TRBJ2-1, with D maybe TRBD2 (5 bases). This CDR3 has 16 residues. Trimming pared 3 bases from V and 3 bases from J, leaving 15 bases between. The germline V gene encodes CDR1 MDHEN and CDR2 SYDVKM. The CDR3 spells CASSLRGGPRYNEQFF. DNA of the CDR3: TGTGCCAGCAGTTTGCGAGGCGGGCCCCGCTACAATGAGCAGTTCTTC.

CDR3 residues: CASSRGSAEGQFF. CDR3 in DNA: TGTGCCAGCAGCCGAGGGTCGGCGGAGGGGCAGTTCTTC. The V gene is TRBV27, the J gene TRBJ2-1, with TRBD2 as a possible D gene (6 bases). This CDR3 is 13 amino acids long. Trimming took off 6 bases at V and 12 bases at J, with 18 bases between the two ends. CDR1 is MNHEY, CDR2 SMNVEV, per germline (reference sequence).

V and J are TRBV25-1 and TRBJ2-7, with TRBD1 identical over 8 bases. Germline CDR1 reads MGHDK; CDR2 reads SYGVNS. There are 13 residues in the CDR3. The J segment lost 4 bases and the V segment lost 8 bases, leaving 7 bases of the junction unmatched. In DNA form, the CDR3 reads TGTGCCAGCGCCCGGACAGGGAGATACGAGCAGTACTTC. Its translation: CASARTGRYEQYF.

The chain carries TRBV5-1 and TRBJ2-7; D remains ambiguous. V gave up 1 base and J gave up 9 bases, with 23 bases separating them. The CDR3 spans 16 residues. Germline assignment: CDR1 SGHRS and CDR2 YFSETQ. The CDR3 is CASSLPPQSPFLVQYF. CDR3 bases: TGCGCCAGCAGCTTGCCCCCCCAGAGCCCTTTTCTCGTGCAGTACTTC.

DNA of the CDR3: TGTGCCAGTGTCTGGGGGGGGACAGGGTGCTACGAGCAGTACTTC. Protein sequence: CASVWGGTGCYEQYF. The V and J genes are TRBV21-1 and TRBJ2-7; the table's TRBD1 call for D was not verified on the DNA. TRBV21-1 is a known pseudogene. The CDR3 loop spans 15 amino acids.

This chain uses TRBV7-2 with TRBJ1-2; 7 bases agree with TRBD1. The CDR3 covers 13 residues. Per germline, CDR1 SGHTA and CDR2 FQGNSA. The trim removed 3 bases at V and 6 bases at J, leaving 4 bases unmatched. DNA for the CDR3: TGTGCCAGCAGCTTCCCAGGGGGAGATGGCTACACCTTC. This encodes CASSFPGGDGYTF. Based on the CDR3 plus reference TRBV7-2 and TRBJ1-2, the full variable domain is GAGVSQSPSNKVTEKGKDVELRCDPISGHTALYWYRQSLGQGLEFLIYFQGNSAPDKSGLPSDRFSAERTGGSVSTLTIQRTQQEDSAVYLCASSFPGGDGYTFGSGTRLTVV.

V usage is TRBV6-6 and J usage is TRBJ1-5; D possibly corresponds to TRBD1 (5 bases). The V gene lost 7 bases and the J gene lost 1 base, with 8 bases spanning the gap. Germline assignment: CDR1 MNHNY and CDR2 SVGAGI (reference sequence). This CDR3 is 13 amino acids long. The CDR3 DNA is TGTGCCAGCACCCGGGGGAGCAATCAGCCCCAGCATTTT. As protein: CASTRGSNQPQHF.

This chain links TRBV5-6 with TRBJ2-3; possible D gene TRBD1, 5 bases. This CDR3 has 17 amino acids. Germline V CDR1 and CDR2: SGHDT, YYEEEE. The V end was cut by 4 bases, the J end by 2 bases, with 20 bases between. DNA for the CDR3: TGTGCCAGCAGCCTCAGGGTTCAATCCAGATCCACAGATACGCAGTATTTT. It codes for CASSLRVQSRSTDTQYF.

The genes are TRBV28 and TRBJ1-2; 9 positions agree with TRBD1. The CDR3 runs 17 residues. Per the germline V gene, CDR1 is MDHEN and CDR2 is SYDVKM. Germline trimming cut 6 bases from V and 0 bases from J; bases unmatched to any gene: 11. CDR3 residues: CASRGIAGTGTNYGYTF. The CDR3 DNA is TGTGCCAGCAGGGGTATAGCCGGGACAGGGACTAACTATGGCTACACCTTC.

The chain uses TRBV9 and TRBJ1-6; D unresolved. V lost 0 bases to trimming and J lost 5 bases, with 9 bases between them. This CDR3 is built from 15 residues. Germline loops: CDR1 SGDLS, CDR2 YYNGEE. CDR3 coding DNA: TGTGCCAGCAGCGTAGAAGCTCACAATAATTCACCCCTCCACTTT. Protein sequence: CASSVEAHNNSPLHF.